The T cell receptor beta chain described here comes from a study of blood T cell repertoires in COVID-19. This clone was observed once. CDR1 is SNHLY and CDR2 is FYNNEI in the germline V gene. The CDR3 is 12 residues long. V was pared by 0 bases and J by 7 bases, with 6 bases between. Sequenced by immunoSEQ multiplex PCR; TCRdb stores in-frame clones only, minus some. This sample has 250,000 or so clones, with 85% to 90% found just once. This clonotype was obtained from a man aged 40-49 years who had recovered from COVID-19. The sequencing input was PBMCs or T cells enriched from blood (not recorded which). The chain carries TRBV2 and TRBJ1-2, with D unclear. CDR3 DNA: TGTGCCAGCAGTGAAGCGAGGGCTGGCTACACCTTC. The encoded protein is CASSEARAGYTF.